Listed below are T cell receptor beta chains from one sample, sequenced in a study of blood T cell repertoires in COVID-19. Assay used: immunoSEQ multiplex PCR; TCRdb lists only in-frame clones, some missing. The table records about 23,000 clones, about 88% of them present only once. Material for sequencing was peripheral blood. The receptors were gathered from a man between 65 and 85 years old in a cohort sampled during active COVID-19. CDR3s include the opening cysteine and the closing phenylalanine or tryptophan. A D gene is named only where the DNA matches it firmly. Size tells how often a clone was seen (once, few, many) or the class of an expanded clone, and some rows leave it out.

j_call v_call clone_size d_call cdr3_aa cdr3_nt
TRBJ2-7 TRBV6-5 once TRBD2 CASSYDRGAGGGEQYF TGTGCCAGCAGTTACGACCGGGGGGCGGGAGGGGGCGAGCAGTACTTC
TRBJ2-7 TRBV6-2/TRBV6-3 few TRBD2 CASSYVPSGSHLGEQYF TGTGCCAGCAGTTACGTGCCTAGCGGGAGTCATCTGGGGGAGCAGTACTTC
TRBJ2-7 TRBV5-1 - TRBD2 CASSFATRLAGPGDHEQYF TGCGCCAGCAGCTTCGCGACTCGACTAGCGGGCCCTGGGGATCACGAGCAGTACTTC
TRBJ2-7 TRBV6-5 once TRBD1 CASSYSGQASYEQYF TGTGCCAGCAGTTACTCAGGACAGGCTTCCTACGAGCAGTACTTC
TRBJ2-1 TRBV5-1 once - CVSSGDTNNEQFF TGCGTCAGCAGCGGGGACACAAACAATGAGCAGTTCTTC
TRBJ2-7 TRBV3-1/TRBV3-2 - TRBD2 CASSQPGLAGGPEQYF TGTGCCAGCAGCCAACCGGGACTAGCGGGAGGGCCCGAGCAGTACTTC
TRBJ1-2 TRBV5-4 - - CASSFAGGYTF TGTGCCAGCAGCTTCGCAGGGGGCTACACCTTC
TRBJ2-1 TRBV6-5 once TRBD1 CASRWRRGTNEQFF TGTGCCAGCAGATGGCGCAGGGGGACCAATGAGCAGTTCTTC
TRBJ1-4 TRBV5-8 - - CASSLGRSTATNEKLFF TGTGCCAGCAGCTTGGGCCGTTCGACAGCAACTAATGAAAAACTGTTTTTT
TRBJ2-1 TRBV18 - TRBD1 CASSPIGTGYNEQFF TGTGCCAGCTCACCGATTGGGACAGGATACAATGAGCAGTTCTTC
TRBJ2-1 TRBV5-1 - TRBD2 CASSHPGRDNEQFF TGCGCCAGCAGCCACCCGGGGAGGGACAATGAGCAGTTCTTC
TRBJ1-5 TRBV28 - TRBD1 CASSGQGGGNQPQHF TGTGCCAGTTCAGGACAGGGCGGAGGCAATCAGCCCCAGCATTTT
TRBJ1-1 TRBV7-3 once - CASSRGTQSEAFF TGTGCCAGCAGCAGAGGGACTCAAAGTGAAGCTTTCTTT
TRBJ2-5 TRBV19 - - CASSWSTQETQYF TGTGCCAGCTCCTGGAGCACCCAAGAGACCCAGTACTTC
TRBJ1-3 TRBV11-2 - - CASSLDRSHQGSGNTIYF TGTGCCAGCAGCTTAGATAGATCCCATCAGGGCTCTGGAAACACCATATATTTT
TRBJ1-1 TRBV7-2 - - CASNPGHRGTEAFF TGTGCCAGCAACCCCGGGCACCGGGGCACTGAAGCTTTCTTT
TRBJ1-3 TRBV11-2 - - CASSLGENPGNTIYF TGTGCCAGCAGCTTAGGGGAGAATCCTGGAAACACCATATATTTT
TRBJ1-1 TRBV12-3/TRBV12-4 - - CASSPGLNTEAFF TGTGCCAGCAGCCCGGGACTTAACACTGAAGCTTTCTTT
TRBJ1-2 TRBV12-3/TRBV12-4 once - CASSFGQGAVTF -
TRBJ1-1 TRBV18 few - CASSQGKGTEAFF TGTGCCAGCTCACAGGGGAAGGGCACTGAAGCTTTCTTT
TRBJ2-2 TRBV7-9 - TRBD1 CASTAGQGANTGELFF TGTGCCAGCACCGCCGGACAGGGTGCGAACACCGGGGAGCTGTTTTTT
TRBJ2-4 TRBV7-2 once TRBD1 CASSTGQGLAKNIQYF TGTGCCAGCAGCACGGGACAGGGGTTAGCCAAAAACATTCAGTACTTC
TRBJ2-2 TRBV6-5 - - CASMGGAVDTGELFF TGTGCCAGCATGGGGGGAGCGGTCGACACCGGGGAGCTGTTTTTT
TRBJ1-1 TRBV5-1 few TRBD1 CASSLTSTGGTEAFF TGCGCCAGCAGCTTGACCTCAACAGGGGGCACTGAAGCTTTCTTT
TRBJ2-7 TRBV6-5 - TRBD1 CASRVSGTASYEQYF TGTGCCAGCAGAGTCTCCGGGACAGCCTCCTACGAGCAGTACTTC
TRBJ1-2 TRBV7-2 - - CASSLQMQGYGYTF TGTGCCAGCAGCTTACAAATGCAGGGTTATGGCTACACCTTC
TRBJ1-6 TRBV5-1 - - CASSRSPGDRNSPLHF TGCGCCAGCAGCCGCTCACCAGGGGATCGTAATTCACCCCTCCACTTT
TRBJ1-2 TRBV3-1/TRBV3-2 few TRBD1 CASSQEAGGNYGYTF TGTGCCAGCAGCCAAGAGGCAGGGGGCAACTATGGCTACACCTTC
TRBJ2-1 TRBV11-3 - TRBD2 CASSPRTSDYNEQFF TGTGCCAGCAGCCCCCGGACTAGCGACTACAATGAGCAGTTCTTC
TRBJ2-7 TRBV27 few TRBD1 CASSRHAGTGGLGEQYF TGTGCCAGCAGTCGCCACGCCGGGACAGGGGGCTTAGGGGAGCAGTACTTC
TRBJ1-3 TRBV7-9 - - CASSSRVSGNTIYF TGTGCCAGCAGCTCCAGGGTATCAGGAAACACCATATATTTT
TRBJ1-1 TRBV3-1/TRBV3-2 once - CASSRLDSNTEAFF TGTGCCAGCAGCCGCCTAGACAGTAACACTGAAGCTTTCTTT
TRBJ2-2 TRBV11-2 - - CASTERHYPNTGELFF TGTGCCAGCACCGAGAGGCACTACCCAAACACCGGGGAGCTGTTTTTT
TRBJ1-2 TRBV28 - TRBD1 CASSLTGSGYTF TGTGCCAGCAGTTTGACAGGGTCCGGCTACACCTTC
TRBJ2-1 TRBV7-9 - - CASSLGLSYNEQFF TGTGCCAGCAGCTTGGGACTCTCCTACAATGAGCAGTTCTTC
TRBJ2-2 TRBV30 - TRBD2 CAWRLAGGPKTGELFF TGTGCCTGGAGATTAGCGGGAGGGCCAAAGACCGGGGAGCTGTTTTTT
TRBJ2-5 TRBV9 - - CASSVGSGRFLGAMETQYF TGTGCCAGCAGCGTAGGCTCAGGTCGGTTTTTAGGGGCCATGGAGACCCAGTACTTC
TRBJ2-7 TRBV28 - - CASSPRPGGRTYEQYF TGTGCCAGCAGTCCCCGCCCCGGAGGGAGGACCTACGAGCAGTACTTC
TRBJ1-1 TRBV29-1 - TRBD1 CSGGQGDTEAFF TGCAGCGGTGGACAGGGCGACACTGAAGCTTTCTTT
TRBJ1-2 TRBV20-1 - TRBD1 CSASDRDGYTF TGCAGTGCTAGCGACAGGGACGGCTACACCTTC
TRBJ2-7 TRBV24-1 - TRBD2 CATSDFTSGHYEQYF TGTGCCACCAGTGATTTTACTAGCGGGCACTACGAGCAGTACTTC
TRBJ2-6 TRBV5-1 - - CASSPGSGANVLTF TGCGCCAGCAGCCCCGGGTCTGGGGCCAACGTCCTGACTTTC
TRBJ1-2 TRBV2 once TRBD1 CASTTGFDGYTF TGTGCCAGCACGACAGGGTTCGATGGCTACACCTTC